These 32 T cell receptor beta chains came from one sample sequenced in a study of blood T cell repertoires in COVID-19. Clones were sequenced by immunoSEQ multiplex PCR, and TCRdb holds only the in-frame ones, with some missing. The data contain about 260,000 clones, about 86% of them singletons. The sequencing sample was made of PBMCs or T cells enriched from blood (not recorded which). These receptors were taken from a man aged 30-40 years with acute COVID-19.

The chain carries TRBV7-3 and TRBJ2-3, with 7 bases identical to TRBD2. Germline V gene data show CDR1 as SGHTA and CDR2 as FQGTGA. V lost 3 bases and J lost 2; bases outside the gene matches: 2. This CDR3 contains 14 residues. In nucleotides, the CDR3 is TGTGCCAGCAGCTTGAGCGGGAACACAGATACGCAGTATTTT. This gives the protein CASSLSGNTDTQYF.

The chain links TRBV19 to TRBJ2-3, with 7 bases lining up with TRBD2. CDR1 LNHDA and CDR2 SQIVND come from the germline V gene (reference sequence). The V gene end was trimmed by 4 bases and the J gene end by 4 bases; junction bases not matched to a gene: 2. CDR3 size: 13 residues. As DNA, the CDR3 is TGTGCCAGTAGTACGGGGGGTCCAGATACGCAGTATTTT. Translated, it gives CASSTGGPDTQYF.

This rearrangement joins TRBV2 to TRBJ2-4; no reliable D call. CDR1 SNHLY and CDR2 FYNNEI come from the germline V gene. Trimming stripped 7 bases from V and 4 bases from J, with 8 bases between. The CDR3 runs 12 residues. The CDR3 DNA follows: TGTGCCAGCAAGCCCGAAAAAAACATTCAGTACTTC. Residues: CASKPEKNIQYF.

The chain employs TRBV25-1 and TRBJ2-1; 9 nucleotides line up with TRBD2. Germline values: CDR1 MGHDK, CDR2 SYGVNS. The CDR3 consists of 13 residues. V lost 5 bases and J lost 7; bases outside the gene matches: 3. CDR3 in DNA: TGTGCCAGCAGTCGTAGCGGGGGTAATGAGCAGTTCTTC. The encoded protein is CASSRSGGNEQFF.

In this sample, this clone turned up once. This chain's CDR3 is CASSRTSSEASEQFF. For the CDR3, the DNA is TGTGCCAGCAGTCGTACTAGCTCGGAGGCCAGCGAGCAGTTCTTC. The chain is built from TRBV6-4 and TRBJ2-1; tentatively, D is TRBD2 (6 bases). V dropped 5 bases and J dropped 10 bases, with 21 bases sitting between them. Looked up from germline, CDR1 is MRHNA and CDR2 is SNTAGT. CDR3 length: 15 residues.

The chain recombines TRBV28 with TRBJ2-2; 9 bases align to TRBD1. The CDR3 contains 16 residues. Germline V CDR1 and CDR2: MDHEN, SYDVKM. J lost 5 bases, V lost 4 bases, and 8 bases had no gene match. CDR3: CASSSHRGRETGELFF. The DNA for the CDR3 is TGTGCCAGCAGTTCCCACAGGGGGCGCGAGACCGGGGAGCTGTTTTTT.

V gene TRBV19 combines with J gene TRBJ1-6, with D perhaps TRBD1 (6 bases). Germline V gene sequence: CDR1 LNHDA, CDR2 SQIVND (reference sequence). This CDR3 is 14 amino acids long. V dropped 6 bases and J dropped 5 bases, with 11 bases sitting between them. CDR3 in DNA: TGTGCCAGTAGCGCCGGGACACATAATTCACCCCTCCACTTT. Translating it yields CASSAGTHNSPLHF.

This clone was counted a few times. The rearrangement links TRBV5-4 to TRBJ1-2; D is perhaps TRBD1 (6 bases). V dropped 2 bases and J dropped 4 bases, with 18 bases sitting between them. The CDR3 length is 16 residues. CDR1 is SGHNT, CDR2 YYREEE, per germline (reference sequence). The CDR3 here is CASSLRGRTGIYGYTF. CDR3 DNA sequence: TGTGCCAGCAGCTTAAGGGGGAGAACGGGGATCTATGGCTACACCTTC.

The chain employs TRBV20-1 and TRBJ1-2, with D uncertain. There are 10 residues in the CDR3. The germline gives CDR1 DFQATT, CDR2 SNEGSKA (reference sequence). Trimming removed 6 bases at V and 7 bases at J, with 9 bases between. The CDR3 here is CSAGEVGYTF. The CDR3 DNA is TGCAGTGCCGGTGAGGTTGGCTACACCTTC.

The rearrangement joins TRBV2 to TRBJ1-2; possibly TRBD1 for D (5 bases). With 4 bases removed from V and 7 bases from J, the gap between germline ends came to 13 bases. The CDR3 is 13 residues long. Germline V gives CDR1 SNHLY, CDR2 FYNNEI. CDR3 region: CASSGTPTSGYTF. CDR3 DNA sequence: TGTGCCAGCAGTGGGACACCTACGAGTGGCTACACCTTC.

J is TRBJ1-2 and V is TRBV6-5; TRBD1 might be the D (5 bases). Germline V gene sequence: CDR1 MNHEY, CDR2 SVGAGI. V shed 6 bases and J shed 7 bases, with 15 bases lying between them. CDR3 size: 13 residues. In DNA, the CDR3 is TGTGCCAGCAGAGGCGGGACGATCTTTGGCTACACCTTC. This translates into CASRGGTIFGYTF.

The chain combines TRBV10-2 with TRBJ2-5; the D gene is possibly TRBD2 (5 bases). The ends were cut back, 8 bases at V and 5 bases at J, with 6 bases in the middle. Germline loops: CDR1 WSHSY, CDR2 SAAADI. The CDR3 is 10 amino acids. Written as DNA, the CDR3 is TGCGCCAGCGGGGAGGAGACCCAGTACTTC. Amino acids: CASGEETQYF.

The chain joins TRBV5-4 to TRBJ2-3; D is unclear. Germline loops: CDR1 SGHNT, CDR2 YYREEE (reference sequence). CDR3 length equals 15 residues. V was pared by 4 bases and J by 2 bases, with 14 bases between. The CDR3 DNA reads as TGTGCCAGCAGCCCGGCGGCGATTTACACAGATACGCAGTATTTT. Translation gives CASSPAAIYTDTQYF.

V is TRBV5-5 and J is TRBJ1-2; 8 nucleotides align to TRBD1. Germline loops: CDR1 SGHKS, CDR2 YYEKEE (reference sequence). J was trimmed by 8 bases and V by 4 bases; bases with no gene match: 13. This CDR3 comprises 15 residues. The CDR3 DNA is TGTGCCAGCAGCCCCGGACAGGGAACTTTGTGGGGCTACACCTTC. It translates to CASSPGQGTLWGYTF.

The J gene is TRBJ2-7, the V gene TRBV7-6; 8 nucleotides match TRBD2. Germline assignment: CDR1 SGHVS and CDR2 FNYEAQ. Trimming took 2 bases from V and 4 from J; bases not matched to a gene: 1. The CDR3 contains 13 residues. CDR3 nucleotides: TGTGCCAGCAGCTTATCTAGCGGGTACGAGCAGTACGTC. Its translation: CASSLSSGYEQYV.

The chain combines TRBV11-2 with TRBJ2-5; 8 bases agree with TRBD1. The CDR3 totals 14 residues. Germline V gene data show CDR1 as SGHAT and CDR2 as FQNNGV. V lost 4 bases and J lost 5; bases outside the gene matches: 6. CDR3 protein: CASSSTGAMETQYF. CDR3 nucleotide sequence: TGTGCCAGCAGCTCGACAGGGGCTATGGAGACCCAGTACTTC.

V gene TRBV10-3 combines with J gene TRBJ2-3; the D is unclear. CDR3 length equals 14 residues. V lost 0 bases, J lost 0 bases, and 4 bases lay in between. CDR1 is ENHRY and CDR2 is SYGVKD in the germline V gene. In nucleotides, the CDR3 is TGTGCCATCAGTGAGTCCACTAGCACAGATACGCAGTATTTT. Its translation is CAISESTSTDTQYF.

DNA for the CDR3: TGTGCCAGCAGTGGGGACAGGGCCGGTGAGCAGTTCTTC. This translates into CASSGDRAGEQFF. J is TRBJ2-1 and V is TRBV12-3 or TRBV12-4; the match to TRBD1 covers 9 bases. The V gene end was trimmed by 5 bases and the J gene end by 9 bases; junction bases not matched to a gene: 5. CDR3 size: 13 residues.

This rearrangement joins TRBV28 to TRBJ2-7; 8 positions agree with TRBD1. The V gene's germline CDR1 is MDHEN and CDR2 SYDVKM. V shed 4 bases and J 5 bases; nucleotides not matched to a gene: 7. The CDR3 totals 14 residues. The DNA of the CDR3 is TGTGCCAGCAGTTCGGACAGGGTTTTTGACGAGCAGTACGTC. Protein: CASSSDRVFDEQYV.

This clone was picked up a small number of times. The V and J genes are TRBV28 and TRBJ1-2; TRBD1 matches 8 bases. Germline CDR1 is MDHEN and CDR2 is SYDVKM. V lost 5 bases to trimming and J lost 8 bases; unmatched junction nucleotides: 4. The CDR3 loop spans 12 amino acids. The CDR3 here is CASSPRQGGYTF. DNA of the CDR3: TGTGCCAGCAGTCCCCGACAGGGGGGCTACACCTTC.

The rearrangement uses TRBV3-1 (or the pseudogene TRBV3-2) and TRBJ1-1; 7 bases align to TRBD1. Trimming removed 0 bases from V and 0 bases from J; junction bases left unmatched: 1. The germline V gene has CDR1 LGHDT and CDR2 YNNKEL (reference sequence). This CDR3 has 15 amino acids. The CDR3 DNA reads TGTGCCAGCAGCCAAGAGGGGACAGTGAACACTGAAGCTTTCTTT. This translates into CASSQEGTVNTEAFF.

The chain is built from TRBV27 and TRBJ1-6; 7 bases are a match to TRBD1. The germline CDR1 and CDR2 sequences are MNHEY and SMNVEV (reference sequence). Unmatched junction bases numbered 12, after V lost 2 bases and J lost 8 bases. The CDR3 has 17 amino acids. For the CDR3, the DNA is TGTGCCAGCAGTTTAAGGACAGGACTTTACGGTGATTCACCCCTCCACTTT. Residues: CASSLRTGLYGDSPLHF.

V gene TRBV3-1 (or the pseudogene TRBV3-2) combines with J gene TRBJ1-4; 7 nucleotides match TRBD1. J lost 8 bases, V lost 8 bases, and 8 bases had no gene match. Looked up from germline, CDR1 is LGHDT and CDR2 is YNNKEL (reference sequence). The CDR3 has 13 amino acids. This CDR3 is CASGDRVAEKLFF. The CDR3, as DNA: TGTGCCAGCGGAGACAGGGTTGCCGAAAAACTGTTTTTT.

This rearrangement joins TRBV21-1 to TRBJ2-1; the table's TRBD2 call for D was not verified on the DNA. TRBV21-1 is annotated as a pseudogene. The CDR3 is 16 amino acids. CDR3 protein: CASSNGASGSYNEQFF. Written as DNA, the CDR3 is TGTGCCAGCAGCAACGGGGCTAGCGGATCCTACAATGAGCAGTTCTTC.

In regard to this clone: Germline is not matched at one junction end, which may reflect a read error. The chain carries TRBV5-1 and TRBJ2-2, with TRBD2 matching 10 bases. CDR3 size: 15 residues. From germline, CDR1 is SGHRS and CDR2 YFSETQ. The CDR3 DNA sequence: TGTGCCAGCAGCTACGGACTAGCGGACACCGGGGAGCTGTTTTTT. Encoded protein: CASSYGLADTGELFF.

The V call is TRBV29-1, the J call TRBJ2-5, with 9 bases matching TRBD1. The CDR3 totals 12 residues. V gave up 4 bases and J gave up 4 bases; unmatched junction bases: 1. Germline values: CDR1 SQVTM, CDR2 ANQGSEA. CDR3 DNA sequence: TGCAGCGTTGCGGACAGGGGAGAGACCCAGTACTTC. It yields the protein CSVADRGETQYF.

The chain links TRBV4-3 to TRBJ2-6, with a possible D match to TRBD2 (6 bases). Trimming cost V 0 bases and J 0 bases, with 21 bases left between them. Germline CDR1 LGHNA, CDR2 YSLEER. CDR3 size: 21 residues. Here the CDR3 reads CASSQDPGGSRTASGANVLTF. The CDR3, as DNA: TGCGCCAGCAGCCAAGATCCTGGGGGGAGCCGGACGGCCTCTGGGGCCAACGTCCTGACTTTC.

The V call is TRBV27, the J call TRBJ1-2, with 8 bases aligning to TRBD1. This CDR3 region has 12 residues. J was trimmed by 2 bases and V by 10 bases; bases with no gene match: 3. The V gene's germline CDR1 is MNHEY and CDR2 SMNVEV (reference sequence). This chain's CDR3 is CATRTGNYGYTF. CDR3 bases: TGTGCCACCAGGACAGGGAACTATGGCTACACCTTC.

The chain is built from TRBV5-6 and TRBJ2-7; 7 bases match TRBD1. This CDR3 region has 12 residues. Germline CDR1 SGHDT, CDR2 YYEEEE. The V segment lost 4 bases and the J segment 3 bases; nucleotides outside the gene matches: 1. For the CDR3, the DNA is TGTGCCAGCAGCCGGGACAGCTACGAGCAGTACGTC. The encoded protein is CASSRDSYEQYV.

Ten or more counts support this clone. This chain uses TRBV28 with TRBJ1-5, with D uncertain. The CDR3 contains 13 residues. V lost 6 bases to trimming and J lost 6 bases, with 12 bases between them. Germline V gene lookup returns CDR1 MDHEN and CDR2 SYDVKM. In DNA, the CDR3 is TGTGCCAGCAGGGTACTCGTCGGTCAGCCCCAGCATTTT. Its translation: CASRVLVGQPQHF.

This clone was picked up a small number of times. The chain links TRBV12-3 or TRBV12-4 to TRBJ2-7; TRBD1 might be the D (6 bases). V lost 8 bases, J lost 7 bases, and 18 bases lay in between. The CDR3 spans 13 residues. DNA of the CDR3: TGTGCCAGCCCTGTCCCAGGGACAAAAGAGCAGTACGTC. It is translated as CASPVPGTKEQYV.

This clone appeared once. The chain uses TRBV30 and TRBJ2-2; a possible D gene is TRBD2 (5 bases). This CDR3 has 13 residues. Germline V gene data show CDR1 as GTSNPN and CDR2 as SVGIG (reference sequence). Deletions cut 2 bases from V and 5 bases from J, with 9 bases between. CDR3 coding DNA: TGTGCCTGGAGTTGGGGAGTTACCGGGGAGCTGTTTTTT. This translates into CAWSWGVTGELFF.